A selection of T cell receptor beta chains follows, all from one sample in a study of early T cells in non-severe SARS-CoV-2 infection. In TCRdb, the 5' RACE reads were re-called with MiXCR into one record per CDR3 protein. The table includes approximately 71,000 distinct CDR3 sequences, about 13% detected once. The sample comprised whole blood. The receptors here all came from an adult who was a healthcare worker with PCR-confirmed SARS-CoV-2 infection or an uninfected control (not recorded which). The CDR3 runs from the conserved cysteine through the conserved F or W. A D gene is named only where the DNA matches it firmly. Expanded clones get a size class; other rows say once, few or many, or leave the size out.

D gene | J gene | V gene | clone size | CDR3 protein | CDR3 DNA
NA | TRBJ1-1 | TRBV20-1 | NA | CSAVPLTVYTEAFF | TGCAGTGCTGTTCCCCTCACAGTTTACACTGAAGCTTTCTTT
NA | TRBJ2-3 | TRBV5-1 | NA | CASSLEGADTQYF | TGCGCCAGCAGCTTGGAGGGAGCAGATACGCAGTATTTT
TRBD1 | TRBJ1-4 | TRBV10-2 | many | CASSGGGGEKLFF | TGCGCCAGCAGTGGAGGGGGCGGTGAAAAACTGTTTTTT
NA | TRBJ1-5 | TRBV20-1 | NA | CSARAPLGNQPQHF | TGCAGTGCCCGCGCCCCCCTGGGGAATCAGCCCCAGCATTTT
NA | TRBJ1-4 | TRBV6-6 | many | CASSRDLRQHVF | TGTGCCAGCAGCCGGGACCTTCGACAACACGTTTTT
NA | TRBJ2-3 | TRBV5-1 | NA | CASSPGPEADTQYF | TGCGCCAGCAGCCCGGGCCCCGAGGCAGATACGCAGTATTTT
NA | TRBJ2-7 | TRBV29-1 | NA | CSVEDPGGRYEQYF | TGCAGCGTTGAAGACCCCGGGGGGCGGTACGAGCAGTACTTC
TRBD2 | TRBJ2-1 | TRBV29-1 | NA | CSASNRLAGANEQFF | TGCAGCGCCTCTAACAGACTAGCGGGGGCCAATGAGCAGTTCTTC
TRBD1 | TRBJ2-3 | TRBV10-3 | many | CAISTGQGTDTQYF | TGTGCCATCTCCACGGGACAGGGGACAGATACGCAGTATTTT
NA | TRBJ2-3 | TRBV6-4 | NA | CASSPSGGVGTDTQYF | TGTGCCAGCAGTCCCTCCGGCGGGGTTGGGACAGATACGCAGTATTTT
NA | TRBJ1-6 | TRBV7-8 | few | CASSLFGEGNSPLHF | TGTGCCAGCAGCTTATTTGGGGAAGGGAATTCACCCCTCCACTTT
NA | TRBJ2-5 | TRBV5-5 | NA | CASSLGPVWETQYF | TGTGCCAGCAGCTTGGGTCCCGTTTGGGAGACCCAGTACTTC
NA | TRBJ2-7 | TRBV7-2 | many | CASSSNRKSLYEQYF | TGTGCCAGCAGCAGTAACAGGAAATCCCTCTACGAGCAGTACTTC
NA | TRBJ2-7 | TRBV11-1 | few | CASSFRKDEQYF | TGTGCCAGCAGCTTCCGCAAAGACGAGCAGTACTTC
NA | TRBJ2-7 | TRBV28 | NA | CASSLPGVEFGEQYF | TGTGCCAGCAGTTTACCCGGGGTTGAATTCGGCGAGCAGTACTTC
NA | TRBJ2-1 | TRBV6-6 | many | CASSYSRGSYNEQFF | TGTGCCAGCAGTTACTCGCGGGGCTCCTACAATGAGCAGTTCTTC
NA | TRBJ1-6 | TRBV5-1 | few | CASSWGLGDNSPLHF | TGCGCCAGCAGCTGGGGGCTAGGGGATAATTCACCCCTCCACTTT
NA | TRBJ2-1 | TRBV11-3 | many | CASSLGGVSYNEQFF | TGTGCCAGCAGCTTAGGGGGGGTCTCCTACAATGAGCAGTTCTTC
TRBD2 | TRBJ2-1 | TRBV2 | few | CASSEVAGGSRNEQFF | TGTGCCAGCAGTGAGGTAGCGGGGGGCTCTCGTAATGAGCAGTTCTTC
TRBD2 | TRBJ2-1 | TRBV27 | NA | CASSFPRGDRSYNEQFF | TGTGCCAGCAGTTTTCCTCGGGGGGACCGAAGCTACAATGAGCAGTTCTTC
TRBD2 | TRBJ2-1 | TRBV3-1 | few | CASSQESRLAGLHEQFF | TGTGCCAGCAGCCAAGAAAGTCGACTAGCGGGGCTCCATGAGCAGTTCTTC
TRBD2 | TRBJ2-1 | TRBV5-1 | NA | CASSLGGSGGHNEQFF | TGCGCCAGCAGCTTGGGAGGCAGCGGGGGCCACAATGAGCAGTTCTTC
NA | TRBJ1-5 | TRBV5-4 | many | CASSLAGDSNQPQHF | TGTGCCAGCAGCTTGGCCGGGGACAGCAATCAGCCCCAGCATTTT
NA | TRBJ2-7 | TRBV12-3/TRBV12-4 | NA | CASKGRVGAEQYF | TGTGCCAGCAAGGGCAGGGTCGGGGCCGAGCAGTACTTC
TRBD1 | TRBJ2-1 | TRBV4-3 | few | CASSQEPGTGAGEQFF | TGCGCCAGCAGCCAAGAACCCGGGACAGGGGCCGGTGAGCAGTTCTTC
TRBD1 | TRBJ2-5 | TRBV29-1 | once | CSVGDSEVETQYF | TGCAGCGTTGGGGACAGCGAGGTCGAGACCCAGTACTTC
TRBD2 | TRBJ2-7 | TRBV5-5 | many | CASRPQGLAADEQYF | TGTGCCAGCAGGCCCCAGGGACTAGCGGCGGACGAGCAGTACTTC
NA | TRBJ1-5 | TRBV6-2/TRBV6-3 | NA | CASSYSVLGQPQHF | TGTGCCAGCAGTTACAGCGTGCTCGGTCAGCCCCAGCATTTT
NA | TRBJ2-2 | TRBV5-6 | many | CASSLITPGELFF | TGTGCCAGCAGCTTGATTACCCCCGGGGAGCTGTTTTTT
TRBD1 | TRBJ1-1 | TRBV20-1 | NA | CSLRGQGGTEAFF | TGCAGTCTCCGGGGACAGGGGGGCACTGAAGCTTTCTTT
TRBD1 | TRBJ2-2 | TRBV29-1 | NA | CSVMGQGVTGELFF | TGCAGCGTGATGGGACAGGGCGTCACCGGGGAGCTGTTTTTT
NA | TRBJ1-2 | TRBV5-4 | NA | CASSLAGPNYGYTF | TGTGCCAGCAGCTTGGCAGGACCGAACTATGGCTACACCTTC
NA | TRBJ1-1 | TRBV12-3/TRBV12-4 | NA | CASSLSGYPVAFF | TGTGCCAGCAGTTTATCGGGGTACCCGGTAGCTTTCTTT
TRBD1 | TRBJ1-2 | TRBV4-1 | NA | CASSQASGDRNYGYTF | TGCGCCAGCAGCCAAGCTAGTGGGGACAGAAACTATGGCTACACCTTC
NA | TRBJ2-2 | TRBV7-6 | few | CASSLAVSTGELFF | TGTGCCAGCAGCTTAGCTGTCTCCACCGGGGAGCTGTTTTTT
NA | TRBJ2-1 | TRBV7-9 | few | CASLDGSSYNEQFF | TGTGCCTCCCTTGACGGAAGCTCCTACAATGAGCAGTTCTTC
NA | TRBJ1-6 | TRBV7-9 | NA | CASSLEAQNSPLHF | TGTGCCAGCAGCTTAGAGGCCCAGAATTCACCCCTCCACTTT
NA | TRBJ2-3 | TRBV28 | NA | CASRELGPRTEYF | TGTGCCAGCAGGGAATTAGGGCCCCGCACAGAGTATTTT
NA | TRBJ2-7 | TRBV18 | many | CASSPPETYEQYF | TGTGCCAGCTCACCACCAGAAACCTACGAGCAGTACTTC
TRBD1 | TRBJ2-5 | TRBV27 | few | CASSLFGTGDFQETQYF | TGTGCCAGCAGTTTATTCGGGACAGGGGACTTCCAAGAGACCCAGTACTTC
TRBD1 | TRBJ1-6 | TRBV19 | few | CASSMGDRNSPLHF | TGTGCCAGTAGTATGGGGGACAGAAATTCACCCCTCCACTTT
TRBD1 | TRBJ2-7 | TRBV6-1 | NA | CASTRGDSSYEQYF | TGTGCCAGCACCCGAGGGGACAGCTCCTACGAGCAGTACTTC
NA | TRBJ1-2 | TRBV28 | NA | CASSLGTGYYGYTF | TGTGCCAGCAGTTTAGGTACAGGCTACTATGGCTACACCTTC
TRBD1 | TRBJ1-1 | TRBV29-1 | many | CSAQTGGTEAFF | TGCAGCGCTCAGACAGGGGGCACTGAAGCTTTCTTT